The 21 T cell receptor beta chains below were found in one sample sequenced in a study of regulatory T cells in long-lasting Graves disease. Time point reported: persistent/refractory GD, antithyroid drugs over 5 years with positive TRAb. PBMCs provided the RNA from which the TCR library was made. CDR3-region Arm-PCR and iRepertoire HTBI primers produced the TCR beta libraries. MiXCR, run by TCRdb on the multiplex PCR reads, gives a single entry per CDR3 protein. The sample has about 430,000 distinct CDR3 sequences; roughly 21% are singletons. This sample comprised peripheral blood mononuclear cells (PBMCs), obtained when the disease was refractory, from a patient treated with antithyroid drugs. The receptors stem from a female donor with Graves disease.

The chain joins TRBV7-6 to TRBJ2-2; TRBD1 aligns across 8 bases. CDR1 SGHVS and CDR2 FNYEAQ come from the germline V gene. The CDR3 length is 16 residues. J was trimmed by 0 bases and V by 5 bases; bases with no gene match: 5. The CDR3: CASSPPGQANTGELFF. DNA for the CDR3: TGTGCCAGCAGCCCCCCGGGACAGGCGAACACCGGGGAGCTGTTTTTT.

This clonotype was recorded at least ten times. V and J are TRBV28 and TRBJ2-5; no reliable D call. Deletions cut 2 bases from V and 0 bases from J, with 10 bases between. The CDR3 length is 15 residues. CDR1 is MDHEN and CDR2 is SYDVKM in the germline V gene. The CDR3 bases are TGTGCCAGCAGTTTAATAGGCACCTACCAAGAGACCCAGTACTTC. It codes for CASSLIGTYQETQYF.

This rearrangement joins TRBV28 to TRBJ1-6; TRBD1 might be the D (5 bases). This CDR3 spans 12 amino acids. Germline CDR1 is MDHEN and CDR2 is SYDVKM. V lost 6 bases to trimming and J lost 11 bases, with 11 bases between them. The CDR3 sequence is CASSRQNTPLHF. The DNA of the CDR3 is TGTGCCAGCAGCCGACAGAATACACCCCTCCACTTT.

V is TRBV10-3 and J is TRBJ1-1; maybe TRBD1 (6 bases). V lost 3 bases and J lost 2, with 10 bases in between. The CDR3 totals 14 residues. Looked up from germline, CDR1 is ENHRY and CDR2 is SYGVKD. CDR3 residues: CAISDRGRNTEAFF. The CDR3 nucleotides are TGTGCCATCAGTGACAGGGGAAGAAACACTGAAGCTTTCTTT.

The chain joins TRBV6-4 to TRBJ2-7; maybe TRBD1 (6 bases). The CDR3 length is 13 residues. Trimming pared 6 bases from V and 6 bases from J, leaving 15 bases between. The germline V gene encodes CDR1 MRHNA and CDR2 SNTAGT. The CDR3 loop is CASSNRQASEQYF. CDR3 nucleotides: TGTGCCAGCAGCAACAGACAGGCTAGCGAGCAGTACTTC.

This clonotype occurred many times. This chain uses TRBV11-3 with TRBJ2-7; 7 nucleotides line up with TRBD1. Germline values: CDR1 SGHNT, CDR2 YENEEA. J lost 3 bases, V lost 1 base, and 6 bases had no gene match. This CDR3 region has 15 residues. The CDR3 reads CASSLVDRTLYEQYF. In DNA, the CDR3 is TGTGCCAGCAGCTTAGTGGACAGGACCCTCTACGAGCAGTACTTC.

This clonotype came up many times. The chain recombines TRBV27 with TRBJ2-7; D is unresolved. V lost 3 bases and J lost 0, with 15 bases in between. Germline V gene sequence: CDR1 MNHEY, CDR2 SMNVEV (reference sequence). The CDR3 loop spans 16 amino acids. The CDR3, as DNA: TGTGCCAGCAGTTTGTCCATAGGGCGGAACTCCTACGAGCAGTACTTC. Translating it yields CASSLSIGRNSYEQYF.

This clonotype was recorded many times. The rearrangement joins TRBV2 to TRBJ1-6; possibly TRBD1 for D (6 bases). The CDR3 has 14 residues. CDR1 and CDR2 from the germline V gene are SNHLY and FYNNEI. V lost 7 bases, J lost 10 bases, and 17 bases lay in between. This CDR3 reads CASKDSVIKSPLHF. The DNA of the CDR3 is TGTGCCAGCAAGGACAGTGTGATAAAATCACCCCTCCACTTT. The entire variable domain, with the rest obtained from reference TRBV2 and TRBJ1-6, is as follows: EPEVTQTPSHQVTQMGQEVILRCVPISNHLYFYWYRQILGQKVEFLVSFYNNEISEKSEIFDDQFSVERPDGSNFTLKIRSTKLEDSAMYFCASKDSVIKSPLHFGNGTRLTVT.

This clonotype was recorded a few times. The V call is TRBV12-3 or TRBV12-4, the J call TRBJ2-1; the match to TRBD2 covers 13 bases. This CDR3 is 15 amino acids long. Trimming cost V 2 bases and J 7 bases; bases outside gene matches: 2. The CDR3 spells CASSLSLAGGNEQFF. The CDR3 region has the DNA TGTGCCAGCAGTTTATCACTAGCGGGAGGGAATGAGCAGTTCTTC.

This clonotype was observed a few times. This chain connects TRBV4-2 to TRBJ2-3, with D perhaps being TRBD1 or TRBD2 (5 bases each). The germline V and J ends were trimmed by 4 bases and 6 bases, with 14 bases remaining between them. The CDR3 spans 14 residues. CDR1 is LGHNA and CDR2 is YNFKEQ in the germline V gene. This CDR3 reads CASSPFGTLDTQYF. DNA for the CDR3: TGTGCCAGCAGCCCCTTTGGGACCCTGGATACGCAGTATTTT.

Notes on this clonotype: With a much larger clone just one base away, this may be a read error. The CDR3 nucleotides are TGTGCCAGCTCACTCCTGGCCCGCGGGGAAGAGACCCAGTACTTC. Translating it yields CASSLLARGEETQYF. The chain couples TRBV18 to TRBJ2-5, with D maybe TRBD2 (6 bases). Germline V gene lookup returns CDR1 KGHSH and CDR2 LQKENI. With 4 bases removed from V and 3 bases from J, the gap between germline ends came to 15 bases. The CDR3 is 15 residues long.

This clonotype was observed a handful of times. The genes are TRBV6-2 or TRBV6-3 and TRBJ2-2; no clear D gene. Germline V lookup: CDR1 MNHEY, CDR2 SVGEGT. This CDR3 region has 15 residues. V shed 0 bases and J shed 7 bases, with 12 bases lying between them. In DNA form, the CDR3 reads TGTGCCAGCAGTTACTCGATTCCACTGATCGGGGAGCTGTTTTTT. This codes for CASSYSIPLIGELFF.

This clonotype showed up many times. The chain links TRBV28 to TRBJ2-3; TRBD2 matches at 10 bases. The germline gives CDR1 MDHEN, CDR2 SYDVKM. With V trimmed by 6 bases and J by 8 bases, 5 bases remained unmatched. The CDR3 spans 13 residues. CDR3 in amino acids: CASSLAGVGTQYF. In DNA, the CDR3 is TGTGCCAGCAGCCTAGCGGGAGTAGGTACGCAGTATTTT.

This clonotype turned up a few times. V is TRBV20-1 and J is TRBJ1-1; TRBD1 might be the D (6 bases). This CDR3 has 13 residues. Per germline, CDR1 DFQATT and CDR2 SNEGSKA (reference sequence). The V and J ends lost 2 bases and 2 bases respectively, with 9 bases between them. The CDR3 coding sequence is TGCAGTGCTAGAACCAGGGGTAACACTGAAGCTTTCTTT. Amino acid sequence: CSARTRGNTEAFF.

V and J are TRBV20-1 and TRBJ1-4, with D possibly matching TRBD1 (6 bases). Deletions cut 4 bases from V and 0 bases from J, with 9 bases between. Germline CDR1 is DFQATT and CDR2 is SNEGSKA (reference sequence). CDR3 size: 14 residues. This CDR3 is CSATEGATNEKLFF. As DNA, the CDR3 is TGCAGTGCTACAGAGGGGGCAACTAATGAAAAACTGTTTTTT.

This clonotype was counted only a few times. Here the CDR3 reads CAWSFGGDQPQHF. The CDR3 DNA follows: TGTGCCTGGAGTTTCGGAGGGGATCAGCCCCAGCATTTT. The chain couples TRBV30 to TRBJ1-5, with a tentative D call TRBD1 (5 bases). The CDR3 runs to 13 residues. The ends were cut back, 2 bases at V and 5 bases at J, with 10 bases in the middle. Germline lookup yields CDR1 GTSNPN and CDR2 SVGIG (reference sequence). Full variable domain (outside the CDR3, taken from reference TRBV30 and TRBJ1-5): SQTIHQWPATLVQPVGSPLSLECTVEGTSNPNLYWYRQAAGRGLQLLFYSVGIGQISSEVPQNLSASRPQDRQFILSSKKLLLSDSGFYLCAWSFGGDQPQHFGDGTRLSIL.

At least ten counts were recorded for this clonotype. Germline is not matched at one junction end, which may reflect a read error. The CDR3 here is CASSYNGGTSWF. Written as DNA, the CDR3 is TGTGCCAGCAGTTACAACGGGGGGACTAGCTGGTTC. The rearrangement links TRBV28 to TRBJ2-7; 9 bases align to TRBD2. Looked up from germline, CDR1 is MDHEN and CDR2 is SYDVKM. The CDR3 spans 12 residues.

This clonotype has just a few counts. The CDR3 loop is CSVTVTDEKLFF. In DNA form, the CDR3 reads TGCAGCGTGACCGTAACAGATGAAAAACTGTTTTTT. The chain couples TRBV29-1 to TRBJ1-4; D unclear. The germline V gene encodes CDR1 SQVTM and CDR2 ANQGSEA. The CDR3 runs to 12 residues. V lost 6 bases and J lost 6, with 11 bases in between.

Remarks on this clonotype: This clone may be a read error of a much larger clone one base away. The V and J genes are TRBV4-2 and TRBJ2-5, with D hard to call. Trimming took 3 bases from V and 2 from J, leaving 10 bases between them. Per germline, CDR1 LGHNA and CDR2 YNFKEQ. The CDR3 consists of 14 residues. This chain's CDR3 is CASSHGTGQETQYF. The CDR3 region has the DNA TGTGCCAGCAGCCATGGTACTGGGCAAGAGACCCAGTACTTC.

This clonotype came up a few times. This chain connects TRBV25-1 to TRBJ2-7; possibly TRBD2 for D (5 bases). The germline CDR1 and CDR2 sequences are MGHDK and SYGVNS. There are 15 residues in the CDR3. V lost 2 bases and J 0 bases, leaving 11 bases between the germline ends. The CDR3 here is CASSEPEGISYEQYF. The CDR3 bases are TGTGCCAGCAGTGAACCTGAGGGCATCTCCTACGAGCAGTACTTC.

CDR3 sequence (DNA): TGCAGTGCTAGTTCCGGACTAGCGGAAGATACGCAGTATTTT. Its protein is CSASSGLAEDTQYF. V usage is TRBV20-1 and J usage is TRBJ2-3; 10 positions match TRBD2. V was pared by 3 bases and J by 5 bases, with 5 bases of the junction left unmatched. CDR3 size: 14 residues. Germline CDR1 and CDR2: DFQATT and SNEGSKA (reference sequence).